Each of the 9 T cell receptor beta chains below was sequenced from the same sample in a study of blood T cells in healthy people across ages. A second about 7 to 11 cycle PCR used barcoded and J-beta primers. Using its own MiXCR run on the 5' RACE reads, TCRdb lists one record per CDR3 protein. The repertoire holds about 1,000,000 distinct CDR3 sequences, with under 45% as singletons. The sample was blood. All receptors come from a woman aged 60-75 years in good health.

The chain is built from TRBV9 and TRBJ2-1, with 8 bases matching TRBD1. V shed 4 bases and J 0 bases; nucleotides not matched to a gene: 18. Germline V gene lookup returns CDR1 SGDLS and CDR2 YYNGEE. The CDR3 spans 20 residues. In nucleotides, the CDR3 is TGTGCCAGCAGCAGACCCGGACAGGGCAGGGGGTTGAGCTCCTACAATGAGCAGTTCTTC. Its protein is CASSRPGQGRGLSSYNEQFF.

The rearrangement joins TRBV19 to TRBJ2-1; the D is unclear. With 3 bases removed from V and 9 bases from J, the gap between germline ends came to 30 bases. CDR1 is LNHDA, CDR2 SQIVND, per germline (reference sequence). The CDR3 runs 19 residues. CDR3 coding DNA: TGTGCCAGTAGTATCTCTCCCAAATTCTTCTCCGAGAGTAGGCGTGAGCAGTTCTTC. Translating gives CASSISPKFFSESRREQFF.

The chain carries TRBV18 and TRBJ2-1, with D hard to call. The J call is in doubt because the DNA end fits TRBJ2-7 better. The germline gives CDR1 KGHSH, CDR2 LQKENI. The CDR3 is 16 residues long. CDR3 residues: CASSPQTASSYNEQYF. The CDR3 DNA sequence: TGTGCCAGCTCACCACAGACGGCAAGCTCCTACAATGAGCAGTACTTC.

This clonotype occurred many times. The rearrangement joins TRBV11-2 to TRBJ2-3, with D unclear. Germline CDR1 reads SGHAT; CDR2 reads FQNNGV. V was cut by 2 bases and J by 0 bases, with 6 bases left in between. The CDR3 consists of 14 residues. The CDR3 sequence is CASSLTYSTDTQYF. DNA for the CDR3: TGTGCCAGCAGCTTAACTTATAGCACAGATACGCAGTATTTT.

In its sample, this clonotype was seen once. The chain links TRBV19 to TRBJ1-2, with D possibly TRBD1 on 5 matching bases. Trimming stripped 5 bases from V and 7 bases from J, with 11 bases between. This CDR3 contains 12 residues. In germline, CDR1 is LNHDA, CDR2 SQIVND (reference sequence). The CDR3 spells CASSEGRCGYTF. In DNA form, the CDR3 reads TGTGCCAGTAGTGAGGGGAGATGTGGCTACACCTTC.

The chain recombines TRBV7-8 with TRBJ2-1; 7 bases match TRBD1. The ends lost 2 bases at V and 10 bases at J; junction bases unmatched: 8. The V gene's germline CDR1 is SGHVS and CDR2 FQNEAQ. The CDR3 consists of 14 residues. In nucleotides, the CDR3 is TGTGCCAGCAGCTTAACGACAGGGCTTCGGGAGCAGTTCTTC. This sequence encodes CASSLTTGLREQFF.

The chain has TRBV30 and TRBJ2-7; D is perhaps TRBD1 (5 bases). Germline V lookup: CDR1 GTSNPN, CDR2 SVGIG (reference sequence). Trimming cost V 1 base and J 4 bases, with 11 bases left between them. The CDR3 runs 13 residues. CDR3 nucleotides: TGTGCCTGGAGTGCCGCTGGGGCGTACGAGCAGTACTTC. Amino acids: CAWSAAGAYEQYF. The full variable domain, with the rest looked up from reference TRBV30 and TRBJ2-7, is SQTIHQWPATLVQPVGSPLSLECTVEGTSNPNLYWYRQAAGRGLQLLFYSVGIGQISSEVPQNLSASRPQDRQFILSSKKLLLSDSGFYLCAWSAAGAYEQYFGPGTRLTVT.

V is TRBV20-1 and J is TRBJ2-5; D is ambiguous. Germline CDR1 and CDR2: DFQATT and SNEGSKA (reference sequence). The CDR3 totals 13 residues. The ends were cut back, 0 bases at V and 7 bases at J, with 12 bases in the middle. The CDR3 DNA follows: TGCAGTGCTAGAGATCAATGGTCGGCGACCCAGTACTTC. It specifies CSARDQWSATQYF.

This clonotype was observed a handful of times. The chain combines TRBV20-1 with TRBJ2-3, with 11 bases identical to TRBD2. V lost 3 bases to trimming and J lost 5 bases; unmatched junction nucleotides: 7. The CDR3 is 15 residues long. Looked up from germline, CDR1 is DFQATT and CDR2 is SNEGSKA (reference sequence). The CDR3 nucleotides read TGCAGTGCTAGCCCTAGCGGGAGGTTCGGAGATACGCAGTATTTT. This gives the protein CSASPSGRFGDTQYF.